A single sample gave rise to the 32 T cell receptor beta chains below, sequenced in a study of beta chain features in type 1 diabetes. Their antigens remain unidentified. Study results and limitations: Type 1 diabetes patients had TCRB CDR3s that were shorter (moderately but significantly so) in all four CD4+ subsets.

The sequenced template was cDNA made from the entire isolated RNA. Some clones are missing from TCRdb's copy, which holds only in-frame ones; the method was immunoSEQ multiplex PCR. The data show 150,000 to 170,000 clones, about 9.3% seen once. Source material: central memory CD4+ T cells from blood. These receptors all come from a young man with type 1 diabetes.

The sample holds a few counts of this clone. One junction end does not reproduce the germline sequence, and a read error may be involved. The chain uses TRBV4-1 and TRBJ2-3; 10 nucleotides agree with TRBD2. Germline V gene lookup returns CDR1 MGHRA and CDR2 YSYEKL. The CDR3 runs 15 residues. The CDR3 spells CASSQEAGGPDTQYF. In DNA form, the CDR3 reads TGTGCCAGCAGCCAAGAAGCGGGAGGGCCAGATACGCAGTATTTT.

This chain joins TRBV19 and TRBJ2-7, with D maybe TRBD2 (6 bases). The germline V gene encodes CDR1 LNHDA and CDR2 SQIVND (reference sequence). Trimming left V 4 bases short and J 5 bases short, with 18 bases between. This CDR3 spans 15 amino acids. This chain's CDR3 is CASSNPGGIGNEQYF. DNA of the CDR3: TGTGCCAGTAGTAACCCCGGAGGGATCGGAAACGAGCAGTACTTC.

This clone was seen a handful of times. This chain links TRBV7-2 with TRBJ2-7; 8 bases align to TRBD2. Germline CDR1 SGHTA, CDR2 FQGNSA. The CDR3 covers 14 residues. Trimming took 4 bases from V and 1 from J; bases not matched to a gene: 3. The CDR3 sequence: CASSYPSGSYEQYF. The DNA for the CDR3 is TGTGCCAGCAGCTACCCTAGCGGGTCCTACGAGCAGTACTTC.

V gene TRBV18 combines with J gene TRBJ2-7; 8 positions match TRBD2. With V trimmed by 8 bases and J by 3 bases, 9 bases remained unmatched. The CDR3 has 14 amino acids. The V gene's germline CDR1 is KGHSH and CDR2 LQKENI. The CDR3 DNA is TGTGCCAGCGCAATAGCGGGACCTGGCTACGAGCAGTACTTC. It encodes CASAIAGPGYEQYF.

The V and J genes are TRBV27 and TRBJ2-1; D gene unclear. CDR1 is MNHEY and CDR2 is SMNVEV in the germline V gene (reference sequence). The CDR3 runs 13 residues. V was cut by 0 bases and J by 11 bases, with 11 bases left in between. The CDR3, as DNA: TGTGCCAGCAGTTTATCCTATGTCGCTAAGCAGTTCTTC. Its translation is CASSLSYVAKQFF.

This sequence joins TRBV7-9 and TRBJ2-4; TRBD1 matches at 7 bases. Germline CDR1 and CDR2: SEHNR and FQNEAQ (reference sequence). The trim removed 4 bases at V and 8 bases at J, leaving 11 bases unmatched. This CDR3 region has 15 residues. For the CDR3, the DNA is TGTGCCAGCAGCTCAGACAGGGCCCAGTTGGACATTCAGTACTTC. This codes for CASSSDRAQLDIQYF.

The DNA for the CDR3 is TGTGCCAGCAGCGAACACCGGGACTGGGGACTAGCGGAAGAGACCCAGTACTTC. Protein: CASSEHRDWGLAEETQYF. This chain links TRBV21-1 with TRBJ2-5; TRBD2, the D gene given by the table, was not confirmed from the DNA. TRBV21-1 is a pseudogene. This CDR3 region has 18 residues.

The chain uses TRBV27 and TRBJ1-1; a weak D match, TRBD1 (6 bases). V was cut by 4 bases and J by 10 bases, with 13 bases left in between. CDR1 MNHEY and CDR2 SMNVEV come from the germline V gene (reference sequence). The CDR3 sequence is 12 residues long. In DNA form, the CDR3 reads TGTGCCAGCAGTTCATACACAGGGAGAGCTTTCTTT. This encodes CASSSYTGRAFF.

This clone was detected only a few times. The V call is TRBV9, the J call TRBJ2-3, with 16 positions matching TRBD2. V trimming: 5 bases; J trimming: 6 bases; junction bases outside the gene matches: 6. Germline V CDR1 and CDR2: SGDLS, YYNGEE. This CDR3 has 16 residues. CDR3 DNA sequence: TGTGCCAGCAGTCCGGGACTAGCGGGAGGGATGGATACGCAGTATTTT. This codes for CASSPGLAGGMDTQYF.

The gene calls are TRBV6-1 and TRBJ2-7; 7 nucleotides match TRBD2. CDR3 length: 18 residues. V was pared by 4 bases and J by 7 bases, with 22 bases of the junction left unmatched. Germline V lookup: CDR1 MNHNS, CDR2 SASEGT. The CDR3 loop reads CASSATLLARSRGEEQYF. The CDR3 nucleotides are TGTGCCAGCAGTGCGACCCTACTAGCGAGGTCCCGGGGAGAAGAGCAGTACTTC.

The chain joins TRBV5-1 to TRBJ2-3, with no clear D. The V gene lost 0 bases and the J gene lost 0 bases, with 8 bases spanning the gap. The germline V gene encodes CDR1 SGHRS and CDR2 YFSETQ. CDR3 length: 15 amino acids. The CDR3 nucleotides are TGCGCCAGCAGCTTGGGAACAGTTAGCACAGATACGCAGTATTTT. Translation gives CASSLGTVSTDTQYF.

There are a few counts of this clone. The chain uses TRBV28 and TRBJ2-6; the D gene is possibly TRBD2 (6 bases). Trimming removed 4 bases at V and 0 bases at J, with 10 bases between. From germline, CDR1 is MDHEN and CDR2 SYDVKM. The CDR3 covers 16 residues. In DNA, the CDR3 is TGTGCCAGCAGTTCGACTAGTAGCTCTGGGGCCAACGTCCTGACTTTC. Protein product: CASSSTSSSGANVLTF.

This chain uses TRBV19 with TRBJ2-3; 7 bases are a match to TRBD1. V was pared by 4 bases and J by 2 bases, with 6 bases of the junction left unmatched. Germline V gene lookup returns CDR1 LNHDA and CDR2 SQIVND (reference sequence). This CDR3 has 15 residues. The CDR3 DNA reads TGTGCCAGTAGTAGAGACAGGGATGCCACAGATACGCAGTATTTT. Translated, it gives CASSRDRDATDTQYF.

The V call is TRBV6-5, the J call TRBJ1-1; D is unresolved. The CDR3 runs to 14 residues. V was trimmed by 2 bases and J by 0 bases, leaving 7 bases between them. The germline gives CDR1 MNHEY, CDR2 SVGAGI. The CDR3 coding sequence is TGTGCCAGCAGTTACGACACATTGAACACTGAAGCTTTCTTT. Its protein product is CASSYDTLNTEAFF.

The rearrangement uses TRBV19 and TRBJ1-5; no firm D call. Trimming removed 4 bases from V and 5 bases from J, with 12 bases in between. The germline V gene has CDR1 LNHDA and CDR2 SQIVND (reference sequence). This CDR3 region has 14 residues. The CDR3 protein is CASSSRYPDQPQHF. The CDR3 DNA reads as TGTGCCAGTAGTAGCAGGTATCCAGATCAGCCCCAGCATTTT.

As DNA, the CDR3 is TGTGCCAGCAGTAATACAGGGGGCACTCAGCCCCAGCATTTT. Translated, it gives CASSNTGGTQPQHF. The gene calls are TRBV2 and TRBJ1-5, with 9 bases lining up with TRBD1. The CDR3 spans 14 residues. The germline V gene encodes CDR1 SNHLY and CDR2 FYNNEI. With 5 bases clipped from V and 6 bases from J, the junction kept 5 bases outside the gene matches. The full variable domain, rest sourced from reference TRBV2 and TRBJ1-5, is EPEVTQTPSHQVTQMGQEVILRCVPISNHLYFYWYRQILGQKVEFLVSFYNNEISEKSEIFDDQFSVERPDGSNFTLKIRSTKLEDSAMYFCASSNTGGTQPQHFGDGTRLSIL.

This chain uses TRBV7-2 with TRBJ1-2; TRBD1 is a possible D gene (6 bases). The CDR3 extends over 12 amino acids. Per the germline V gene, CDR1 is SGHTA and CDR2 is FQGNSA. V was pared by 5 bases and J by 8 bases, with 12 bases between. CDR3 in DNA: TGTGCCAGCAGCGATCACAGGGTGGGCTACACCTTC. Protein: CASSDHRVGYTF.

V gene TRBV14 combines with J gene TRBJ2-1; 10 bases fit TRBD2. Unmatched junction bases numbered 7, after V lost 1 base and J lost 13 bases. Germline CDR1 and CDR2: SGHDN and FVKESK. This CDR3 has 14 residues. The DNA of the CDR3 is TGTGCCAGCAGCCAAGCTAGCGGGAGTAGTAACCAGTTCTTC. Its translation: CASSQASGSSNQFF.

The CDR3 loop is CASSPPGTGRYEQYF. The DNA of the CDR3 is TGTGCCAGCAGTCCCCCCGGGACAGGGAGGTACGAGCAGTACTTC. J is TRBJ2-7 and V is TRBV28; 9 bases are a match to TRBD1. The CDR3 runs to 15 residues. CDR1 and CDR2 (germline): MDHEN, SYDVKM. V trimming: 5 bases; J trimming: 4 bases; junction bases outside the gene matches: 9.

This clone has a handful of counts. The rearrangement links TRBV4-1 to TRBJ1-2; TRBD1 might be the D (5 bases). V gave up 0 bases and J gave up 8 bases, with 13 bases separating them. Germline CDR1 is MGHRA and CDR2 is YSYEKL. CDR3 length: 14 amino acids. This chain's CDR3 is CASSQDSGAGGYTF. The DNA for the CDR3 is TGCGCCAGCAGCCAAGATAGCGGGGCGGGGGGCTACACCTTC.

This chain links TRBV18 with TRBJ2-1; weak D call: TRBD2 (6 bases). The length of the CDR3 is 17 residues. Germline values: CDR1 KGHSH, CDR2 LQKENI. The V end lost 4 bases, the J end lost 5 bases, and 21 bases lay between the germline ends. CDR3 nucleotides: TGTGCCAGCTCACGAACTTCAGGAGGGAGCGTTAACAATGAGCAGTTCTTC. This sequence encodes CASSRTSGGSVNNEQFF. Looking up the rest from reference TRBV18 and TRBJ2-1 gives the full variable domain: NAGVMQNPRHLVRRRGQEARLRCSPMKGHSHVYWYRQLPEEGLKFMVYLQKENIIDESGMPKERFSAEFPKEGPSILRIQQVVRGDSAAYFCASSRTSGGSVNNEQFFGPGTRLTVL.

The rearrangement uses TRBV7-6 and TRBJ2-1, with 9 nucleotides matching TRBD2. From germline, CDR1 is SGHVS and CDR2 FNYEAQ. This CDR3 is built from 13 residues. With 5 bases clipped from V and 9 bases from J, the junction kept 5 bases outside the gene matches. The CDR3 sequence is CASSVQLAGEQFF. CDR3 DNA sequence: TGTGCCAGCAGCGTTCAACTAGCGGGTGAGCAGTTCTTC.

There are many counts of this clone. J is TRBJ2-3 and V is TRBV15, with D perhaps matching TRBD2 (5 bases). Trimming left V 8 bases short and J 6 bases short, with 12 bases between. This CDR3 region has 12 residues. The V gene's germline CDR1 is LNHNV and CDR2 YYDKDF (reference sequence). CDR3 sequence (DNA): TGTGCCACCTCGGACTTCTTGGATACGCAGTATTTT. This translates into CATSDFLDTQYF.

This chain links TRBV9 with TRBJ2-2; possibly TRBD2 for D (5 bases). The CDR3 spans 16 residues. CDR1 and CDR2 from the germline V gene are SGDLS and YYNGEE. Trimming removed 3 bases from V and 4 bases from J, with 16 bases in between. CDR3 sequence: CASSGPGSAFTGELFF. The CDR3 coding sequence is TGTGCCAGCAGCGGGCCGGGGAGTGCGTTCACCGGGGAGCTGTTTTTT.

This clone has a count of ten or more. This chain links TRBV5-1 with TRBJ1-2; D is possibly TRBD1 (5 bases). The germline V gene encodes CDR1 SGHRS and CDR2 YFSETQ. The length of the CDR3 is 15 residues. With 1 base removed from V and 2 bases from J, the gap between germline ends came to 12 bases. The CDR3 bases are TGCGCCAGCAGCTTGTTGCTGACAGCGAACTATGGCTACACCTTC. Translated: CASSLLLTANYGYTF.

The CDR3 DNA sequence: TGTGCCAGCAGCTTGGAGAGGGATACGCAGTATTTT. Its translation: CASSLERDTQYF. The V call is TRBV5-4, the J call TRBJ2-3; D remains unclear. The CDR3 spans 12 residues. V lost 0 bases and J lost 6, with 5 bases in between. Germline CDR1 and CDR2: SGHNT and YYREEE (reference sequence). The full variable domain, in which reference TRBV5-4 and TRBJ2-3 provide the parts outside the CDR3, is ETGVTQSPTHLIKTRGQQVTLRCSSQSGHNTVSWYQQALGQGPQFIFQYYREEENGRGNFPPRFSGLQFPNYSSELNVNALELDDSALYLCASSLERDTQYFGPGTRLTVL.

This clone was detected a few times. CDR3 loop: CASSLALYYEQYF. The CDR3 coding sequence is TGTGCCAGCAGCTTAGCACTTTACTACGAGCAGTACTTC. This sequence joins TRBV11-1 and TRBJ2-7, with D unclear. Germline CDR1 and CDR2: SGHAT and FQDESV (reference sequence). The CDR3 spans 13 residues. The germline V and J ends were trimmed by 0 bases and 3 bases, with 6 bases remaining between them.

This clone showed up just a few times. This sequence joins TRBV7-2 and TRBJ2-1; the match to TRBD1 covers 7 bases. V trimming: 5 bases; J trimming: 7 bases; junction bases outside the gene matches: 5. There are 13 residues in the CDR3. Per germline, CDR1 SGHTA and CDR2 FQGNSA. In DNA form, the CDR3 reads TGTGCCAGCAGCGACAACAGGGGTAATGAGCAGTTCTTC. It codes for CASSDNRGNEQFF.

The chain couples TRBV5-1 to TRBJ2-3; D ambiguous. Trimming stripped 0 bases from V and 2 bases from J, with 7 bases between. The germline V gene has CDR1 SGHRS and CDR2 YFSETQ. The CDR3 covers 14 residues. CDR3 sequence: CASSLAQSTDTQYF. As DNA, the CDR3 is TGCGCCAGCAGCTTGGCCCAATCCACAGATACGCAGTATTTT. The entire variable domain, with the rest obtained from reference TRBV5-1 and TRBJ2-3, is as follows: KAGVTQTPRYLIKTRGQQVTLSCSPISGHRSVSWYQQTPGQGLQFLFEYFSETQRNKGNFPGRFSGRQFSNSRSEMNVSTLELGDSALYLCASSLAQSTDTQYFGPGTRLTVL.

The chain combines TRBV14 with TRBJ1-1; tentative D call: TRBD1 (5 bases). Germline lookup yields CDR1 SGHDN and CDR2 FVKESK. V was shortened by 3 bases and J by 1 base, with 9 bases between the two germline ends. The CDR3 has 14 residues. The CDR3 coding sequence is TGTGCCAGCAGCCAGGACACGTGGAACACTGAAGCTTTCTTT. Translated, it gives CASSQDTWNTEAFF.

This clone has just a few counts. This sequence joins TRBV5-6 and TRBJ2-3; 7 bases are a match to TRBD1. The CDR3 is 14 amino acids. With 1 base clipped from V and 4 bases from J, the junction kept 3 bases outside the gene matches. Germline lookup yields CDR1 SGHDT and CDR2 YYEEEE. The DNA of the CDR3 is TGTGCCAGCAGCTTGACAGGGGTGGCAGATACGCAGTATTTT. Protein sequence: CASSLTGVADTQYF.

V is TRBV7-2 and J is TRBJ2-3; 8 nucleotides match TRBD1. With V trimmed by 6 bases and J by 6 bases, 2 bases remained unmatched. Germline V gives CDR1 SGHTA, CDR2 FQGNSA. The CDR3 consists of 12 residues. The CDR3: CASSRDRDTQYF. The CDR3 DNA sequence: TGTGCCAGCAGTCGGGACAGGGATACGCAGTATTTT.